The 22 T cell receptor beta chains below all came from one sample that was sequenced in a study of T cell changes during pregnancy in multiple sclerosis. Produced via immunoSEQ multiplex PCR; TCRdb's table is partial and in-frame only. In the table there are 80,000 to 100,000 clones, 90% of which are singletons. The input for sequencing was peripheral blood, taken in the second trimester of pregnancy. These receptors were collected from a female donor in good health, enrolled as a control in a pregnancy study.

The rearrangement joins TRBV30 to TRBJ1-1; D call uncertain. This CDR3 region has 15 residues. V lost 0 bases to trimming and J lost 0 bases, with 11 bases between them. Per germline, CDR1 GTSNPN and CDR2 SVGIG (reference sequence). The CDR3 loop is CAWSVRGLMNTEAFF. CDR3 nucleotide sequence: TGTGCCTGGAGTGTACGGGGTCTGATGAACACTGAAGCTTTCTTT.

The V call is TRBV28, the J call TRBJ2-7; 9 positions match TRBD1. V lost 6 bases, J lost 6 bases, and 9 bases stayed unmatched. Germline CDR1 reads MDHEN; CDR2 reads SYDVKM. The CDR3 length is 14 residues. The CDR3 protein is CASRPPGQGGEQYF. The CDR3 coding sequence is TGTGCCAGCAGGCCCCCGGGACAGGGCGGCGAGCAGTACTTC.

J is TRBJ2-7 and V is TRBV7-6; 8 bases agree with TRBD2. This CDR3 contains 15 residues. Trimming cost V 5 bases and J 3 bases; bases outside gene matches: 9. Germline CDR1 and CDR2: SGHVS and FNYEAQ. The CDR3 sequence: CASSIGGGALYEQYF. CDR3 nucleotide sequence: TGTGCCAGCAGCATCGGGGGGGGCGCGCTCTACGAGCAGTACTTC.

The genes are TRBV28 and TRBJ1-1; 10 positions agree with TRBD1. With 6 bases clipped from V and 5 bases from J, the junction kept 21 bases outside the gene matches. The CDR3 runs 19 residues. The germline V gene encodes CDR1 MDHEN and CDR2 SYDVKM. Here the CDR3 DNA reads TGTGCCAGCAGGGGGGCGTCACGAATGACAGGGGGCCGAGGGACTGAAGCTTTCTTT. As protein: CASRGASRMTGGRGTEAFF.

The chain recombines TRBV11-2 with TRBJ1-6; tentative D call: TRBD1 (6 bases). CDR3 length equals 15 residues. V was pared by 4 bases and J by 5 bases, with 12 bases between. CDR1 and CDR2 from the germline V gene are SGHAT and FQNNGV. In DNA, the CDR3 is TGTGCCAGCAGCTCGACAGGAGGTCATAATTCACCCCTCCACTTT. Encoded protein: CASSSTGGHNSPLHF.

The chain uses TRBV28 and TRBJ2-1, with D possibly TRBD2 on 5 matching bases. The CDR3 sequence is 13 residues long. Germline V gene data show CDR1 as MDHEN and CDR2 as SYDVKM. The V end was cut by 6 bases, the J end by 8 bases, with 14 bases between. The CDR3 DNA reads TGTGCCAGCAGCCCGAGCGGAAGGGATGAGCAGTTCTTC. Translated, it gives CASSPSGRDEQFF.

The DNA for the CDR3 is TGTGCCAGCAGCGTAGGCAACCTAGACAATGAGCAGTTCTTC. Translated: CASSVGNLDNEQFF. The chain recombines TRBV9 with TRBJ2-1; D unresolved. V lost 0 bases, J lost 5 bases, and 9 bases lay in between. The CDR3 totals 14 residues. The germline CDR1 and CDR2 sequences are SGDLS and YYNGEE.

V gene TRBV4-3 combines with J gene TRBJ1-2, with a tentative D call TRBD1 (5 bases). V gave up 2 bases and J gave up 7 bases, with 17 bases separating them. CDR3 length equals 15 residues. CDR1 and CDR2 (germline): LGHNA, YSLEER. The CDR3 nucleotides are TGCGCCAGCAGCCAAATTTTCGCAGGGAAGAGTGGCTACACCTTC. It encodes CASSQIFAGKSGYTF.

The chain employs TRBV9 and TRBJ1-2; TRBD1 might be the D (6 bases). Germline CDR1 SGDLS, CDR2 YYNGEE. V was shortened by 0 bases and J by 4 bases, with 13 bases between the two germline ends. CDR3 length: 15 residues. The CDR3 DNA is TGTGCCAGCAGCGTAGCTTCAGGGGATAGCTATGGCTACACCTTC. Translated, it gives CASSVASGDSYGYTF.

The chain uses TRBV5-1 and TRBJ1-1, with 9 bases lining up with TRBD1. The CDR3 contains 12 residues. The germline V gene has CDR1 SGHRS and CDR2 YFSETQ. V lost 2 bases and J lost 11; bases outside the gene matches: 4. The CDR3 DNA follows: TGCGCCAGCAGCTTAACAGGGGGCCGGGCTTTCTTT. This sequence encodes CASSLTGGRAFF.

The chain links TRBV9 to TRBJ1-4; the D gene is possibly TRBD1 (5 bases). Looked up from germline, CDR1 is SGDLS and CDR2 is YYNGEE. The V and J ends lost 3 bases and 6 bases respectively, with 15 bases between them. This CDR3 has 15 residues. Here the CDR3 DNA reads TGTGCCAGCAGCGCAGAGGACACCCGAGATGAAAAACTGTTTTTT. Residues: CASSAEDTRDEKLFF.

The genes are TRBV28 and TRBJ1-3, with D possibly matching TRBD1 (5 bases). The CDR3 spans 17 residues. Trimming left V 4 bases short and J 0 bases short, with 16 bases between. Germline V gives CDR1 MDHEN, CDR2 SYDVKM. CDR3 protein: CASSSPPGRDSGNTIYF. The CDR3 nucleotides are TGTGCCAGCAGTTCCCCCCCAGGGAGGGACTCTGGAAACACCATATATTTT.

The V gene is TRBV5-1, the J gene TRBJ2-1, with 8 bases lining up with TRBD2. V dropped 4 bases and J dropped 4; count of bases not matched to a gene: 10. CDR1 is SGHRS, CDR2 YFSETQ, per germline. The CDR3 sequence is 16 residues long. Here the CDR3 reads CASSGTSGQTYNEQFF. CDR3 bases: TGCGCCAGCAGCGGAACTAGCGGACAAACTTACAATGAGCAGTTCTTC.

The J gene is TRBJ1-5, the V gene TRBV18; 7 nucleotides match TRBD1. Trimming took 3 bases from V and 1 from J; bases not matched to a gene: 6. This CDR3 has 16 amino acids. Germline lookup yields CDR1 KGHSH and CDR2 LQKENI. The DNA of the CDR3 is TGTGCCAGCTCACCCCCGGGACAGCCGAGCAATCAGCCCCAGCATTTT. Amino acids: CASSPPGQPSNQPQHF.

The chain has TRBV19 and TRBJ1-1; 8 bases are shared with TRBD1. CDR3 size: 16 residues. The germline V gene has CDR1 LNHDA and CDR2 SQIVND (reference sequence). The ends lost 5 bases at V and 3 bases at J; junction bases unmatched: 11. CDR3 protein: CASSSIRGTGHTEAFF. CDR3 in DNA: TGTGCCAGTAGTTCGATCCGCGGGACAGGCCACACTGAAGCTTTCTTT.

This chain uses TRBV5-4 with TRBJ1-2; D is perhaps TRBD1 (5 bases). CDR1 and CDR2 (germline): SGHNT, YYREEE (reference sequence). The CDR3 runs 16 residues. Trimming shortened V by 4 bases and J by 2 bases, and 18 bases separated the two germline ends. For the CDR3, the DNA is TGTGCCAGCAGCGGTCTACCCCGGGACTCGAACTATGGCTACACCTTC. Translation gives CASSGLPRDSNYGYTF.

The rearrangement uses TRBV30 and TRBJ2-1; 11 positions match TRBD2. After removal of 3 bases from V and 0 bases from J, the junction contained 7 bases not matched to a gene. CDR1 and CDR2 (germline): GTSNPN, SVGIG (reference sequence). The CDR3 extends over 17 amino acids. The CDR3 DNA follows: TGTGCCTGGAGCAAACTAGCGGGAGTTCGCTCCTACAATGAGCAGTTCTTC. Amino acids: CAWSKLAGVRSYNEQFF.

This clone occurred a few times. V gene TRBV7-2 combines with J gene TRBJ2-2; 8 bases line up with TRBD2. The V gene end was trimmed by 5 bases and the J gene end by 6 bases; junction bases not matched to a gene: 11. This CDR3 has 16 residues. Germline loops: CDR1 SGHTA, CDR2 FQGNSA. CDR3 in amino acids: CASSPIGGGWAGELFF. The CDR3 DNA follows: TGTGCCAGCAGCCCCATAGGCGGGGGGTGGGCCGGGGAGCTGTTTTTT. Supplemented by reference TRBV7-2 and TRBJ2-2, the full variable domain reads GAGVSQSPSNKVTEKGKDVELRCDPISGHTALYWYRQSLGQGLEFLIYFQGNSAPDKSGLPSDRFSAERTGGSVSTLTIQRTQQEDSAVYLCASSPIGGGWAGELFFGEGSRLTVL.

The chain employs TRBV30 and TRBJ1-2; D uncertain. The ends were cut back, 0 bases at V and 1 base at J, with 9 bases in the middle. The germline V gene has CDR1 GTSNPN and CDR2 SVGIG (reference sequence). This CDR3 spans 14 amino acids. CDR3 sequence reads: CAWSVLGFNYGYTF. The CDR3, as DNA: TGTGCCTGGAGTGTACTAGGGTTTAACTATGGCTACACCTTC.

V gene TRBV19 combines with J gene TRBJ1-3; D not resolved. Germline loops: CDR1 LNHDA, CDR2 SQIVND (reference sequence). The CDR3 has 15 residues. V lost 1 base, J lost 0 bases, and 7 bases lay in between. CDR3 amino acids: CASSIASSSGNTIYF. DNA of the CDR3: TGTGCCAGTAGTATAGCTTCTAGCTCTGGAAACACCATATATTTT.

The chain links TRBV7-8 to TRBJ2-7; 8 nucleotides match TRBD2. The CDR3 has 14 residues. Trimming took 2 bases from V and 3 from J; bases not matched to a gene: 3. The germline CDR1 and CDR2 sequences are SGHVS and FQNEAQ. The CDR3 loop is CASSLSGGGYEQYF. CDR3 in DNA: TGTGCCAGCAGCTTAAGCGGGGGCGGCTACGAGCAGTACTTC.

This chain uses TRBV19 with TRBJ1-4; the match to TRBD1 covers 7 bases. The CDR3 totals 16 residues. The trim removed 4 bases at V and 0 bases at J, leaving 5 bases unmatched. Germline V gene sequence: CDR1 LNHDA, CDR2 SQIVND (reference sequence). The CDR3 DNA reads TGTGCCAGTAGTAGGGGACAGCGTGCAACTAATGAAAAACTGTTTTTT. It translates to CASSRGQRATNEKLFF.